One sample yielded the 19 T cell receptor beta chains listed below, sequenced in a study of shared T cell receptors in the human thymus. Assay: immunoSEQ multiplex PCR; the TCRdb copy retains only in-frame clones and omits some. The sample gives over 650,000 clones, around 87% of which show up once; just under 0.0095% is in the top ten. These data are also associated with another study on human thymus T cells.

The source material was thymocytes. The receptors here all came from a boy under three years old with a congenital heart defect.

The chain employs TRBV5-6 and TRBJ1-2, with D uncertain. Trimming removed 7 bases at V and 8 bases at J, with 9 bases between. The V gene's germline CDR1 is SGHDT and CDR2 YYEEEE. The CDR3 runs 10 residues. This CDR3 is CASPGVGYTF. The CDR3 DNA follows: TGTGCCAGCCCCGGGGTGGGCTACACCTTC. Full variable domain (remainder filled in from reference TRBV5-6 and TRBJ1-2): DAGVTQSPTHLIKTRGQQVTLRCSPKSGHDTVSWYQQALGQGPQFIFQYYEEEERQRGNFPDRFSGHQFPNYSSELNVNALLLGDSALYLCASPGVGYTFGSGTRLTVV.

This chain uses TRBV10-3 with TRBJ2-7; 7 nucleotides agree with TRBD1. Looked up from germline, CDR1 is ENHRY and CDR2 is SYGVKD. The V segment lost 10 bases and the J segment 0 bases; nucleotides outside the gene matches: 12. This CDR3 has 15 residues. The chain's CDR3 is CATLKQGPPSYEQYF. The CDR3 DNA reads TGTGCCACCCTGAAACAGGGGCCCCCCTCCTACGAGCAGTACTTC.

The chain combines TRBV27 with TRBJ1-2; 8 bases match TRBD1. Germline V gives CDR1 MNHEY, CDR2 SMNVEV (reference sequence). This CDR3 comprises 21 residues. Losses at the gene ends were 0 bases for V and 2 bases for J; bases not matched to a gene: 20. Written as DNA, the CDR3 is TGTGCCAGCAGTTTATCCTCCGACAGGGGTAAAAAGAAGAAAGAAAACTATGGCTACACCTTC. Encoded protein: CASSLSSDRGKKKKENYGYTF.

The chain uses TRBV9 and TRBJ1-3; 8 nucleotides agree with TRBD1. CDR3 length: 17 amino acids. V was clipped by 0 bases and J by 4 bases; unmatched bases: 9. Germline CDR1 reads SGDLS; CDR2 reads YYNGEE. CDR3 sequence (DNA): TGTGCCAGCAGCGTAGCTTGGAAACAGGGGGAAGGAAACACCATATATTTT. Protein: CASSVAWKQGEGNTIYF.

The chain couples TRBV19 to TRBJ2-2, with 8 bases identical to TRBD2. Germline V gene data show CDR1 as LNHDA and CDR2 as SQIVND (reference sequence). The ends lost 5 bases at V and 6 bases at J; junction bases unmatched: 11. This CDR3 is built from 16 residues. CDR3: CASSPQYLGLAGELFF. DNA of the CDR3: TGTGCCAGTAGTCCACAGTATTTGGGACTAGCCGGGGAGCTGTTTTTT.

The chain couples TRBV5-1 to TRBJ1-1; 8 bases align to TRBD1. There are 12 residues in the CDR3. Germline V gene data show CDR1 as SGHRS and CDR2 as YFSETQ. J was trimmed by 6 bases and V by 6 bases; bases with no gene match: 4. In DNA, the CDR3 is TGCGCCAGCACACGGACAGGGTCTGAAGCTTTCTTT. As protein: CASTRTGSEAFF.

The chain links TRBV12-5 to TRBJ2-7; 7 bases match TRBD2. The CDR3 is 18 amino acids. The germline gives CDR1 LGHNT, CDR2 FRNRAP. With V trimmed by 0 bases and J by 0 bases, 11 bases remained unmatched. The CDR3 DNA is TGTGCTAGTGGTTTGGTACAACTCGGGTCTAGCGGCTCCTACGAGCAGTACTTC. Translating it yields CASGLVQLGSSGSYEQYF. The whole variable domain, remainder taken from reference TRBV12-5 and TRBJ2-7, is DARVTQTPRHKVTEMGQEVTMRCQPILGHNTVFWYRQTMMQGLELLAYFRNRAPLDDSGMPKDRFSAEMPDATLATLKIQPSEPRDSAVYFCASGLVQLGSSGSYEQYFGPGTRLTVT.

The V and J genes are TRBV28 and TRBJ2-1, with 7 bases lining up with TRBD2. Trimming cost V 5 bases and J 5 bases; bases outside gene matches: 12. The CDR3 spans 16 residues. Germline CDR1 reads MDHEN; CDR2 reads SYDVKM. The CDR3 region has the DNA TGTGCCAGCAGTCCAGCGACCGGGAGGCCAAACAATGAGCAGTTCTTC. Translating gives CASSPATGRPNNEQFF.

The gene calls are TRBV6-5 and TRBJ2-7, with TRBD1 as a possible D gene (6 bases). The V gene lost 0 bases and the J gene lost 6 bases, with 9 bases spanning the gap. The CDR3 has 13 residues. Germline values: CDR1 MNHEY, CDR2 SVGAGI. CDR3 in amino acids: CASSYSVGGEQYF. CDR3 DNA: TGTGCCAGCAGTTACTCGGTAGGGGGCGAGCAGTACTTC.

This chain joins TRBV5-1 and TRBJ2-1, with a possible D match to TRBD1 (5 bases). This CDR3 region has 12 residues. V lost 7 bases and J 7 bases, leaving 12 bases between the germline ends. CDR1 is SGHRS and CDR2 is YFSETQ in the germline V gene. The CDR3 here is CASGALGNEQFF. In nucleotides, the CDR3 is TGCGCCAGCGGGGCCTTAGGGAATGAGCAGTTCTTC.

The chain carries TRBV7-9 and TRBJ1-2; 10 positions agree with TRBD1. The CDR3 has 16 amino acids. Germline V gene lookup returns CDR1 SEHNR and CDR2 FQNEAQ (reference sequence). After removal of 5 bases from V and 7 bases from J, the junction contained 13 bases not matched to a gene. As DNA, the CDR3 is TGTGCCAGCAGCCCCTTGTCCCGGGACAGGGGCGGTGGCTACACCTTC. Residues: CASSPLSRDRGGGYTF.

V gene TRBV5-1 combines with J gene TRBJ2-1, with TRBD2 matching over 9 bases. The germline V gene encodes CDR1 SGHRS and CDR2 YFSETQ. V lost 4 bases and J lost 1; bases outside the gene matches: 3. This CDR3 is built from 15 residues. The chain's CDR3 is CASSLLAGSYNEQFF. For the CDR3, the DNA is TGCGCCAGCAGCCTGCTAGCGGGATCCTACAATGAGCAGTTCTTC.

DNA for the CDR3: TGTGCCAGCAGTTACGAGTCAGGGGGCGGATACGAGCAGTACTTC. Its protein is CASSYESGGGYEQYF. The gene calls are TRBV6-5 and TRBJ2-7; TRBD1 aligns across 8 bases. V gave up 2 bases and J gave up 4 bases; unmatched junction bases: 7. The CDR3 runs 15 residues. CDR1 MNHEY and CDR2 SVGAGI come from the germline V gene.

V is TRBV25-1 and J is TRBJ2-1, with a possible D match to TRBD2 (6 bases). The CDR3 sequence is 17 residues long. Between the trimmed V and J ends, which lost 1 base and 2 bases, there was a span of 15 bases. Germline CDR1 is MGHDK and CDR2 is SYGVNS. The CDR3 bases are TGTGCCAGCAGTGAATTTAGTACTAGCCGTACCTACAATGAGCAGTTCTTC. It specifies CASSEFSTSRTYNEQFF.

In DNA form, the CDR3 reads TGCGCCAGCAGCCAAGGGGTGGGATCGGGACAGGCACCAGATACGCAGTATTTT. It specifies CASSQGVGSGQAPDTQYF. The chain carries TRBV4-3 and TRBJ2-3, with 8 bases lining up with TRBD1. The CDR3 loop spans 18 amino acids. V lost 1 base, J lost 4 bases, and 13 bases stayed unmatched. CDR1 is LGHNA, CDR2 YSLEER, per germline.

The chain recombines TRBV11-3 with TRBJ2-1; tentatively, D is TRBD1 (5 bases). Deletions cut 4 bases from V and 5 bases from J, with 9 bases between. The germline V gene encodes CDR1 SGHNT and CDR2 YENEEA. The CDR3 consists of 13 residues. The CDR3 loop reads CASSSGLNNEQFF. The CDR3 nucleotides read TGTGCCAGCAGCTCAGGGCTGAACAATGAGCAGTTCTTC. Supplemented by reference TRBV11-3 and TRBJ2-1, the full variable domain reads EAGVVQSPRYKIIEKKQPVAFWCNPISGHNTLYWYLQNLGQGPELLIRYENEEAVDDSQLPKDRFSAERLKGVDSTLKIQPAELGDSAVYLCASSSGLNNEQFFGPGTRLTVL.

The chain joins TRBV29-1 to TRBJ2-1, with 11 bases matching TRBD2. The CDR3 extends over 15 amino acids. CDR1 SQVTM and CDR2 ANQGSEA come from the germline V gene. V trimming: 6 bases; J trimming: 7 bases; junction bases outside the gene matches: 11. The CDR3 here is CSVQLAGGLVNEQFF. CDR3 sequence (DNA): TGCAGCGTCCAGTTAGCGGGAGGGCTAGTGAATGAGCAGTTCTTC.

The gene calls are TRBV4-3 and TRBJ2-7; TRBD2 agrees at 7 bases. After removal of 0 bases from V and 6 bases from J, the junction contained 8 bases not matched to a gene. Germline CDR1 reads LGHNA; CDR2 reads YSLEER. The CDR3 totals 15 residues. CDR3 sequence: CASSQDLRESSEQYF. Written as DNA, the CDR3 is TGCGCCAGCAGCCAAGATTTGCGGGAGTCAAGCGAGCAGTACTTC.

This chain connects TRBV7-9 to TRBJ2-7, with a possible D match to TRBD1 (6 bases). This CDR3 spans 13 amino acids. The V gene's germline CDR1 is SEHNR and CDR2 FQNEAQ (reference sequence). The V end was cut by 4 bases, the J end by 7 bases, with 14 bases between. CDR3 in amino acids: CASSWTGTMEQYF. CDR3 coding DNA: TGTGCCAGCAGCTGGACCGGGACAATGGAGCAGTACTTC.